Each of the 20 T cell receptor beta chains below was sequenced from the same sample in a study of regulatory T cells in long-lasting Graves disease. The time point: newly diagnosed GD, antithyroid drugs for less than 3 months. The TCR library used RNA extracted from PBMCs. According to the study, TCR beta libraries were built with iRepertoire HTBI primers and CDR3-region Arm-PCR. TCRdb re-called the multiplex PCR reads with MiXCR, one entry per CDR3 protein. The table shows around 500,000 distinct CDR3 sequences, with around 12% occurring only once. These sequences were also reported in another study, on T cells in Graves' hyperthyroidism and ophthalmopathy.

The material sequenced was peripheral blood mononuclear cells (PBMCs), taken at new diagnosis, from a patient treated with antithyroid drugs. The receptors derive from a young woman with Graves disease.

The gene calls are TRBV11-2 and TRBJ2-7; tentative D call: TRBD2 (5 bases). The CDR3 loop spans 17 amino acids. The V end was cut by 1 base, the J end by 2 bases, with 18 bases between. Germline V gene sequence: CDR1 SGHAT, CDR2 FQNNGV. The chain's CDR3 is CASSLGQEGKSPYEQYF. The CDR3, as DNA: TGTGCCAGCAGCTTAGGGCAAGAGGGAAAAAGCCCCTACGAGCAGTACTTC.

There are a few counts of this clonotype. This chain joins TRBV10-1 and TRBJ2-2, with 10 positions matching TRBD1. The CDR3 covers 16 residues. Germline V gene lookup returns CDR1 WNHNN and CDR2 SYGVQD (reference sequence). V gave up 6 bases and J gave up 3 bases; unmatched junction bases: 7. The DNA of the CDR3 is TGCGCCAGCAGGGCCGCCGGGACAGGGGACACCGGGGAGCTGTTTTTT. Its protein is CASRAAGTGDTGELFF.

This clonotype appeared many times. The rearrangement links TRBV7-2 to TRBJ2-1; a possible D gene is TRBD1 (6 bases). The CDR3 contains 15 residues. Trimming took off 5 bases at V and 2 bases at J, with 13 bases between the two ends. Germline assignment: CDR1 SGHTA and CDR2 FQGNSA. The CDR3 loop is CASSPNRDAYNEQFF. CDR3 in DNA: TGTGCCAGCAGCCCCAACAGGGACGCCTACAATGAGCAGTTCTTC.

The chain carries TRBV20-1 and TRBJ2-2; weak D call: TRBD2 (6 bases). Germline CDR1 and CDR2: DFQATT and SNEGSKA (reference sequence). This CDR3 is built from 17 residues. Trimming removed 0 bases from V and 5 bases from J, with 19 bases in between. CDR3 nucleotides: TGCAGTGCTAGAGATTGGGGGGAGAAGAGGGGTACCGGGGAGCTGTTTTTT. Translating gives CSARDWGEKRGTGELFF.

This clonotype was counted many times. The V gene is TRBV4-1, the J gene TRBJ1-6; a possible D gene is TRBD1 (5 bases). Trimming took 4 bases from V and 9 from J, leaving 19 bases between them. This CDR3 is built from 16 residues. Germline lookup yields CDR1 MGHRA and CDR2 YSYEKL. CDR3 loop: CASSPPGIDETSPLHF. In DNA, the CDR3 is TGCGCCAGCAGCCCCCCAGGGATCGATGAGACTTCACCCCTCCACTTT.

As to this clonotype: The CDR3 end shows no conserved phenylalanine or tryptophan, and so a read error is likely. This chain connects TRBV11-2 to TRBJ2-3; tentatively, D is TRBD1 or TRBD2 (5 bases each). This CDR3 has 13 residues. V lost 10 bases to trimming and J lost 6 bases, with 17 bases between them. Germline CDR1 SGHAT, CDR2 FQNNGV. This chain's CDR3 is CATGRGVLDTQYS. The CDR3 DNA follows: TGTGCCACCGGAAGAGGGGTACTTGATACGCAGTATTCT.

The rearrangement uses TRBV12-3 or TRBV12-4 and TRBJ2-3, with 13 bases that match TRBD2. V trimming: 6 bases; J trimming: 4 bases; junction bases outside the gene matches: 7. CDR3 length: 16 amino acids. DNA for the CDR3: TGTGCCAGCAGACGGACTAGCGGGAGTGGGGCAGATACGCAGTATTTT. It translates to CASRRTSGSGADTQYF.

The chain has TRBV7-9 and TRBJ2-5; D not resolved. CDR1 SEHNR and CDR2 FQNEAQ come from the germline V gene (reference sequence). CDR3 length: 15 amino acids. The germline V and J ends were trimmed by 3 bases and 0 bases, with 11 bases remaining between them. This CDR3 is CASSFTTRYQETQYF. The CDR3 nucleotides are TGTGCCAGCAGCTTCACGACGCGGTACCAAGAGACCCAGTACTTC. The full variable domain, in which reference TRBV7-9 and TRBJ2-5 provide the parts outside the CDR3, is DTGVSQNPRHKITKRGQNVTFRCDPISEHNRLYWYRQTLGQGPEFLTYFQNEAQLEKSRLLSDRFSAERPKGSFSTLEIQRTEQGDSAMYLCASSFTTRYQETQYFGPGTRLLVL.

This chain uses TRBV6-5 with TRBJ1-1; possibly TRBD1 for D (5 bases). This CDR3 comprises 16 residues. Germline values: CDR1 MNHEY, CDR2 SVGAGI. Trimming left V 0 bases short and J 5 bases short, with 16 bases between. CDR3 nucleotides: TGTGCCAGCAGTTACTCAAGGGTTCGGGGGGAGACTGAAGCTTTCTTT. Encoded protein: CASSYSRVRGETEAFF.

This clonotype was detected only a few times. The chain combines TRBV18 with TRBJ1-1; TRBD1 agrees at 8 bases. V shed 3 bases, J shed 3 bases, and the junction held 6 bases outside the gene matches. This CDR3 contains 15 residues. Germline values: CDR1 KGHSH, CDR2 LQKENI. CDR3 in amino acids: CASSPRGPPDTEAFF. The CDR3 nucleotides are TGTGCCAGCTCACCCAGGGGGCCCCCGGACACTGAAGCTTTCTTT.

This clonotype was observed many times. The CDR3 DNA sequence: TGTGCCAGTACCCGTTGGACCGAGGACAATGAGCAGTTCTTC. Translation gives CASTRWTEDNEQFF. This chain links TRBV19 with TRBJ2-1; D unresolved. The germline V and J ends were trimmed by 7 bases and 5 bases, with 15 bases remaining between them. There are 14 residues in the CDR3. Germline V lookup: CDR1 LNHDA, CDR2 SQIVND (reference sequence).

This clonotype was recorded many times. CDR3 protein: CASSLVLVRTQDRGETQYF. For the CDR3, the DNA is TGTGCCAGCAGTTTAGTTTTAGTTCGGACACAGGATCGGGGGGAGACCCAGTACTTC. The rearrangement uses TRBV12-3 or TRBV12-4 and TRBJ2-5; a weak D match, TRBD2 (6 bases). The germline V and J ends were trimmed by 1 base and 5 bases, with 26 bases remaining between them. The CDR3 is 19 residues long.

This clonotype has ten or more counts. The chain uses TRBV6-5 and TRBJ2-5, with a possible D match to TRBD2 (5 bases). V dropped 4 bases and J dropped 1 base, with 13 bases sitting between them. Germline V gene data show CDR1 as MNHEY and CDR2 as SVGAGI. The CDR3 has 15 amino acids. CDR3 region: CASSSTGLGQETQYF. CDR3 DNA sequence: TGTGCCAGCAGTTCGACGGGATTAGGCCAAGAGACCCAGTACTTC.

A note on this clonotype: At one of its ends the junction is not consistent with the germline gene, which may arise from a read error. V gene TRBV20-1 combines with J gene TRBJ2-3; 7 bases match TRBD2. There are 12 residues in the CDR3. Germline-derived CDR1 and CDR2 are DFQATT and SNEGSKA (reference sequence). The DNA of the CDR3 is TGCAGTGCTCGCCCGGGGGGAGAGACCGAGTACTTC. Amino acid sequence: CSARPGGETEYF.

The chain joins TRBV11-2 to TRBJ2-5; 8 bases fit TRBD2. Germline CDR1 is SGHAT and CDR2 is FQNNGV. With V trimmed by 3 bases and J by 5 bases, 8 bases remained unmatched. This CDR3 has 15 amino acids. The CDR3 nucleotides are TGTGCCAGCAGCTTCAGCGGGAGAGATAAGGAGACCCAGTACTTC. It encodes CASSFSGRDKETQYF.

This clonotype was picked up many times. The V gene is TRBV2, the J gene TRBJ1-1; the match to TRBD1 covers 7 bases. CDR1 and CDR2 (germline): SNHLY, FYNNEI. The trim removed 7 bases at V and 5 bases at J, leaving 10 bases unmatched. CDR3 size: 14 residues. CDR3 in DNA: TGTGCCAGCACCAGACTTTTACAGGGGACTGAAGCTTTCTTT. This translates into CASTRLLQGTEAFF.

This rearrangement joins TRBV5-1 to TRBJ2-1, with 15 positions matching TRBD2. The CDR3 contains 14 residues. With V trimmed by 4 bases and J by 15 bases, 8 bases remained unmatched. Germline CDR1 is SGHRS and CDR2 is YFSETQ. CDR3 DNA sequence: TGCGCCAGCAGCCGGACTAGCGGGAGGGAGTCACCGTTCTTC. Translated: CASSRTSGRESPFF.

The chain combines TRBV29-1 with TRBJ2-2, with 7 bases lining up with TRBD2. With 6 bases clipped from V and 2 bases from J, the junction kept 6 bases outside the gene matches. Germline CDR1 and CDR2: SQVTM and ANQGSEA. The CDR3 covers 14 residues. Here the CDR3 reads CSVRDYVNTGELFF. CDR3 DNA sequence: TGCAGCGTCCGGGACTACGTAAACACCGGGGAGCTGTTTTTT.

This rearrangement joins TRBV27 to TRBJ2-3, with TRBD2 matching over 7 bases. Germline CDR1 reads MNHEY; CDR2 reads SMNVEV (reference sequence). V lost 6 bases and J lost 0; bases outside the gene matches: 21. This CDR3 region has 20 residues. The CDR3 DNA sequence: TGTGCCAGCAGCCAAACTGGGGGGACTAACGGGTCATTTAGCACAGATACGCAGTATTTT. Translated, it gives CASSQTGGTNGSFSTDTQYF.

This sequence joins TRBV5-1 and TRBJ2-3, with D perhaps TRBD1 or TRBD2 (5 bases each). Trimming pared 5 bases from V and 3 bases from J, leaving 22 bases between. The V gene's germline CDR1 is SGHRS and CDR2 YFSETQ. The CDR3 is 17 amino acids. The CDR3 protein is CASRSLLGRVDTDTQYF. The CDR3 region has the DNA TGCGCCAGCAGATCCCTACTAGGCAGGGTGGATACAGATACGCAGTATTTT.